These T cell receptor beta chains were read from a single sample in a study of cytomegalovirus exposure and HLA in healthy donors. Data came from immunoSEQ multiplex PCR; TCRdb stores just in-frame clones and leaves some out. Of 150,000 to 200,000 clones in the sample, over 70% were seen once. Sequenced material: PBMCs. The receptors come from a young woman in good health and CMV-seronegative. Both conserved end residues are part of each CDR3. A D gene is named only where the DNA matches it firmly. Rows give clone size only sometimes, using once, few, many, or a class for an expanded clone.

CDR3aa: CAWSFGGHTYEQYF
CDR3nt: TGTGCCTGGAGTTTCGGGGGGCACACCTACGAGCAGTACTTC
d_gene: -
j_gene: TRBJ2-7
v_gene: TRBV30
abundance: few

CDR3aa: CASSHGTEMNTEAFF
CDR3nt: TGTGCCAGCAGCCACGGGACAGAGATGAACACTGAAGCTTTCTTT
d_gene: TRBD1
j_gene: TRBJ1-1
v_gene: TRBV7-9
abundance: -

CDR3aa: CASSLRAPLSGGTDTQYF
CDR3nt: TGTGCCAGCAGTTTACGGGCCCCTCTTAGCGGGGGCACAGATACGCAGTATTTT
d_gene: TRBD2
j_gene: TRBJ2-3
v_gene: TRBV27
abundance: -

CDR3aa: CASSNDRNTEAFF
CDR3nt: TGTGCCAGCAGTAACGACAGGAACACTGAAGCTTTCTTT
d_gene: -
j_gene: TRBJ1-1
v_gene: TRBV2
abundance: -

CDR3aa: CASSPRQGRNSQYF
CDR3nt: TGTGCCAGCAGTCCTCGACAGGGAAGAAACAGTCAGTACTTC
d_gene: TRBD1
j_gene: TRBJ2-4
v_gene: TRBV6-5
abundance: -

CDR3aa: CASSPSGATDTQYF
CDR3nt: TGTGCCAGCAGCCCATCAGGGGCCACAGATACGCAGTATTTT
d_gene: -
j_gene: TRBJ2-3
v_gene: TRBV7-3
abundance: -

CDR3aa: CAISELRDRGTEAFF
CDR3nt: TGTGCCATCAGTGAGCTCCGGGACAGGGGAACTGAAGCTTTCTTT
d_gene: TRBD1
j_gene: TRBJ1-1
v_gene: TRBV10-3
abundance: -

CDR3aa: CASSADSGNTEAFF
CDR3nt: TGTGCCAGCAGCGCGGACAGTGGGAACACTGAAGCTTTCTTT
d_gene: -
j_gene: TRBJ1-1
v_gene: TRBV5-6
abundance: -

CDR3aa: CASSPRPGLVPEQYF
CDR3nt: TGTGCCAGCTCACCACGGCCAGGCCTGGTCCCCGAGCAGTACTTC
d_gene: -
j_gene: TRBJ2-7
v_gene: TRBV18
abundance: few

CDR3aa: CASSLQTGVAGNTIYF
CDR3nt: TGTGCCAGCAGCTTACAAACAGGGGTGGCTGGAAACACCATATATTTT
d_gene: TRBD1
j_gene: TRBJ1-3
v_gene: TRBV7-2
abundance: -

CDR3aa: CASSIAPSGEREQYF
CDR3nt: TGTGCCAGTAGTATAGCACCCTCAGGGGAACGGGAGCAGTACTTC
d_gene: -
j_gene: TRBJ2-7
v_gene: TRBV19
abundance: -

CDR3aa: CASSTAGTSRYEQYF
CDR3nt: TGTGCCAGCAGTACGGCCGGGACATCACGTTACGAGCAGTACTTC
d_gene: -
j_gene: TRBJ2-7
v_gene: TRBV6-5
abundance: once

CDR3aa: CASSYFGAGGPETQYF
CDR3nt: TGTGCCAGCAGTTACTTCGGGGCGGGGGGGCCGGAGACCCAGTACTTC
d_gene: TRBD2
j_gene: TRBJ2-5
v_gene: TRBV6-5
abundance: once

CDR3aa: CACANLIANSPLHF
CDR3nt: TGTGCCTGCGCTAATCTTATCGCGAATTCACCCCTCCACTTT
d_gene: -
j_gene: TRBJ1-6
v_gene: TRBV30
abundance: -

CDR3aa: CASSKAGSNSNQPQHF
CDR3nt: TGTGCCAGCAGCAAAGCGGGCTCGAATAGCAATCAGCCCCAGCATTTT
d_gene: -
j_gene: TRBJ1-5
v_gene: TRBV21-1
abundance: once

CDR3aa: CASSLRGGGVQGKPQHF
CDR3nt: TGTGCCAGCAGCTTGAGAGGTGGGGGAGTACAGGGGAAGCCCCAGCATTTT
d_gene: TRBD1
j_gene: TRBJ1-5
v_gene: TRBV5-6
abundance: -

CDR3aa: CASSALPGGRSGYTF
CDR3nt: TGTGCCAGCAGTGCCCTCCCCGGGGGTCGTAGCGGCTACACCTTC
d_gene: -
j_gene: TRBJ1-2
v_gene: TRBV6-4
abundance: -

CDR3aa: CASSRTQGVGTEAFF
CDR3nt: TGTGCCAGCAGCCGAACACAGGGGGTGGGTACTGAAGCTTTCTTT
d_gene: TRBD1
j_gene: TRBJ1-1
v_gene: TRBV7-9
abundance: once

CDR3aa: CASKDWRNTGELFF
CDR3nt: TGTGCCAGCAAGGACTGGCGGAACACCGGGGAGCTGTTTTTT
d_gene: -
j_gene: TRBJ2-2
v_gene: TRBV28
abundance: -

CDR3aa: CAISEVALTDTQYF
CDR3nt: TGTGCCATCAGTGAGGTAGCCCTTACAGATACGCAGTATTTT
d_gene: -
j_gene: TRBJ2-3
v_gene: TRBV10-3
abundance: once

CDR3aa: CASSLRRSSYNSPLHF
CDR3nt: TGTGCCAGCAGCTTGAGGAGAAGCTCCTATAATTCACCCCTCCACTTT
d_gene: -
j_gene: TRBJ1-6
v_gene: TRBV5-6
abundance: few

CDR3aa: CASSLREREDLNTEAFF
CDR3nt: TGTGCCAGCAGCCTTCGGGAGAGGGAGGACCTTAACACTGAAGCTTTCTTT
d_gene: -
j_gene: TRBJ1-1
v_gene: TRBV28
abundance: -

CDR3aa: CASSVGLIRGTGTSYEQYF
CDR3nt: TGTGCCAGCAGCGTAGGCTTAATTCGGGGGACCGGCACCTCCTACGAGCAGTACTTC
d_gene: -
j_gene: TRBJ2-7
v_gene: TRBV9
abundance: -

CDR3aa: CASSSPVASYYEQYF
CDR3nt: TGTGCCAGCAGTTCCCCCGTCGCTAGCTACTACGAGCAGTACTTC
d_gene: -
j_gene: TRBJ2-7
v_gene: TRBV6-5
abundance: -

CDR3aa: CASSLDRDDYGYTF
CDR3nt: TGTGCCAGCAGCTTGGACAGGGACGACTATGGCTACACCTTC
d_gene: TRBD1
j_gene: TRBJ1-2
v_gene: TRBV7-9
abundance: -

CDR3aa: CASSPLAGWETQYF
CDR3nt: TGCGCCAGCAGCCCCCTAGCGGGGTGGGAGACCCAGTACTTC
d_gene: TRBD2
j_gene: TRBJ2-5
v_gene: TRBV4-1
abundance: -

CDR3aa: CASSPGVPSYEQYF
CDR3nt: TGTGCCAGCAGTCCCGGGGTTCCCTCCTACGAGCAGTACTTC
d_gene: -
j_gene: TRBJ2-7
v_gene: TRBV6-5
abundance: few

CDR3aa: CASSQQGSYGYTF
CDR3nt: TGTGCCAGCAGCCAACAGGGGAGCTATGGCTACACCTTC
d_gene: -
j_gene: TRBJ1-2
v_gene: TRBV14
abundance: -

CDR3aa: CSVDSGTGGAGGNGYTF
CDR3nt: TGCAGCGTTGATTCAGGGACAGGGGGTGCCGGGGGGAATGGCTACACCTTC
d_gene: TRBD1
j_gene: TRBJ1-2
v_gene: TRBV29-1
abundance: -

CDR3aa: CASSSKTAGDTEAFF
CDR3nt: TGTGCCAGCAGCTCCAAGACAGCGGGGGACACTGAAGCTTTCTTT
d_gene: -
j_gene: TRBJ1-1
v_gene: TRBV5-6
abundance: -

CDR3aa: CASSYLTSGGETQYF
CDR3nt: TGTGCCAGCAGTTACTTAACTAGCGGGGGTGAGACCCAGTACTTC
d_gene: TRBD2
j_gene: TRBJ2-5
v_gene: TRBV6-5
abundance: -

CDR3aa: CASSLPIEQFF
CDR3nt: TGTGCCAGCAGCTTACCCATTGAGCAGTTCTTC
d_gene: -
j_gene: TRBJ2-1
v_gene: TRBV7-2
abundance: -

CDR3aa: CASSAWTSYSTDTQYF
CDR3nt: TGTGCCAGCAGCGCCTGGACATCTTATAGCACAGATACGCAGTATTTT
d_gene: -
j_gene: TRBJ2-3
v_gene: TRBV5-5
abundance: -

CDR3aa: CAWSVAGTTNEKLFF
CDR3nt: TGTGCCTGGAGTGTAGCGGGAACAACTAATGAAAAACTGTTTTTT
d_gene: -
j_gene: TRBJ1-4
v_gene: TRBV30
abundance: -

CDR3aa: CASSYSISGGKGQYF
CDR3nt: TGTGCCAGCAGTTACTCGATAAGCGGGGGGAAGGGCCAGTACTTC
d_gene: TRBD2
j_gene: TRBJ2-5
v_gene: TRBV6-5
abundance: -

CDR3aa: CASSTHRVGEQYF
CDR3nt: TGTGCCAGTAGTACTCACAGGGTTGGCGAGCAGTACTTC
d_gene: -
j_gene: TRBJ2-7
v_gene: TRBV19
abundance: -

CDR3aa: CASSEGTSGGNSYNEQFF
CDR3nt: TGTGCCAGCAGTGAGGGGACTAGCGGGGGGAACTCCTACAATGAGCAGTTCTTC
d_gene: TRBD2
j_gene: TRBJ2-1
v_gene: TRBV2
abundance: few

CDR3aa: CASTQDRGLVPTYNEQFF
CDR3nt: TGTGCCAGCACCCAGGACAGGGGGCTCGTCCCGACCTACAATGAGCAGTTCTTC
d_gene: TRBD1
j_gene: TRBJ2-1
v_gene: TRBV5-6
abundance: -

CDR3aa: CASSLVGGMLTDTQYF
CDR3nt: TGTGCCAGCAGCTTAGTCGGAGGGATGCTAACAGATACGCAGTATTTT
d_gene: -
j_gene: TRBJ2-3
v_gene: TRBV7-8
abundance: -

CDR3aa: CASSMQGVATLHF
CDR3nt: TGTGCCAGTAGTATGCAGGGTGTTGCGACCCTCCACTTT
d_gene: -
j_gene: TRBJ1-6
v_gene: TRBV19
abundance: -

CDR3aa: CASQGALNTEAFF
CDR3nt: TGTGCCAGCCAGGGGGCATTGAACACTGAAGCTTTCTTT
d_gene: TRBD1
j_gene: TRBJ1-1
v_gene: TRBV6-1
abundance: -

CDR3aa: CASSTREPGQGWYIQYF
CDR3nt: TGTGCCAGCAGTACCCGGGAACCGGGACAGGGTTGGTACATTCAGTACTTC
d_gene: TRBD1
j_gene: TRBJ2-4
v_gene: TRBV28
abundance: -

CDR3aa: CASSLEAGGDQPQHF
CDR3nt: TGCGCCAGCAGCTTGGAGGCCGGCGGGGATCAGCCCCAGCATTTT
d_gene: -
j_gene: TRBJ1-5
v_gene: TRBV5-1
abundance: -

CDR3aa: CASSLHGLDTIYF
CDR3nt: TGTGCCAGCAGTTTACATGGTCTGGACACCATATATTTT
d_gene: -
j_gene: TRBJ1-3
v_gene: TRBV9
abundance: few

CDR3aa: CAVIRGRNTGELFF
CDR3nt: TGTGCGGTCATCCGTGGCAGGAACACCGGGGAGCTGTTTTTT
d_gene: -
j_gene: TRBJ2-2
v_gene: TRBV2
abundance: few

CDR3aa: CASSIVLLNTEAFF
CDR3nt: TGTGCCAGTAGTATAGTACTTCTGAACACTGAAGCTTTCTTT
d_gene: -
j_gene: TRBJ1-1
v_gene: TRBV19
abundance: -

CDR3aa: CATSGRSGGGTDTQYF
CDR3nt: TGTGCCACCAGCGGACGTAGCGGGGGGGGCACAGATACGCAGTATTTT
d_gene: TRBD2
j_gene: TRBJ2-3
v_gene: TRBV15
abundance: -

CDR3aa: CASSIRWGDTGELFF
CDR3nt: TGTGCCAGTAGTATTCGATGGGGGGACACCGGGGAGCTGTTTTTT
d_gene: -
j_gene: TRBJ2-2
v_gene: TRBV19
abundance: -

CDR3aa: CASSSRGGMYGYTF
CDR3nt: TGCGCCAGCAGCTCAAGAGGAGGGATGTACGGCTACACCTTC
d_gene: -
j_gene: TRBJ1-2
v_gene: TRBV5-1
abundance: -

CDR3aa: CASSFVEGEQYF
CDR3nt: TGTGCCAGCAGTTTTGTAGAGGGCGAGCAGTACTTC
d_gene: -
j_gene: TRBJ2-7
v_gene: TRBV27
abundance: -

CDR3aa: CASSAGAGYGYTF
CDR3nt: TGCGCCAGCAGTGCGGGTGCGGGCTATGGCTACACCTTC
d_gene: -
j_gene: TRBJ1-2
v_gene: TRBV10-2
abundance: -

CDR3aa: CASSRGQDFQETQYF
CDR3nt: TGTGCCAGCAGTCGCGGACAGGACTTCCAAGAGACCCAGTACTTC
d_gene: TRBD1
j_gene: TRBJ2-5
v_gene: TRBV7-8
abundance: -

CDR3aa: CASSLGQARNEKLFF
CDR3nt: TGCGCCAGCAGCCTAGGACAGGCCCGAAATGAAAAACTGTTTTTT
d_gene: TRBD1
j_gene: TRBJ1-4
v_gene: TRBV5-1
abundance: -

CDR3aa: CASSPEGLAGNQETQYF
CDR3nt: TGTGCCAGCTCACCAGAAGGACTAGCGGGGAACCAAGAGACCCAGTACTTC
d_gene: TRBD2
j_gene: TRBJ2-5
v_gene: TRBV18
abundance: few

CDR3aa: CAWGVGTEAFF
CDR3nt: TGTGCCTGGGGCGTCGGGACTGAAGCTTTCTTT
d_gene: -
j_gene: TRBJ1-1
v_gene: TRBV30
abundance: -

CDR3aa: CASSQWDSRGSGANVLTF
CDR3nt: TGCGCCAGCAGCCAGTGGGACAGCCGCGGATCCGGGGCCAACGTCCTGACTTTC
d_gene: TRBD1
j_gene: TRBJ2-6
v_gene: TRBV4-1
abundance: -

CDR3aa: CASSAASGNTIYF
CDR3nt: TGTGCCAGCAGCGCCGCGTCTGGAAACACCATATATTTT
d_gene: -
j_gene: TRBJ1-3
v_gene: TRBV7-6
abundance: -

CDR3aa: CASSQLRGGNGDTQYF
CDR3nt: TGTGCCAGCAGCCAATTACGCGGGGGGAACGGGGATACGCAGTATTTT
d_gene: TRBD2
j_gene: TRBJ2-3
v_gene: TRBV13
abundance: -

CDR3aa: CAISENRDGHEQYF
CDR3nt: TGTGCCATCAGTGAAAACAGGGATGGTCACGAGCAGTACTTC
d_gene: -
j_gene: TRBJ2-7
v_gene: TRBV10-3
abundance: -